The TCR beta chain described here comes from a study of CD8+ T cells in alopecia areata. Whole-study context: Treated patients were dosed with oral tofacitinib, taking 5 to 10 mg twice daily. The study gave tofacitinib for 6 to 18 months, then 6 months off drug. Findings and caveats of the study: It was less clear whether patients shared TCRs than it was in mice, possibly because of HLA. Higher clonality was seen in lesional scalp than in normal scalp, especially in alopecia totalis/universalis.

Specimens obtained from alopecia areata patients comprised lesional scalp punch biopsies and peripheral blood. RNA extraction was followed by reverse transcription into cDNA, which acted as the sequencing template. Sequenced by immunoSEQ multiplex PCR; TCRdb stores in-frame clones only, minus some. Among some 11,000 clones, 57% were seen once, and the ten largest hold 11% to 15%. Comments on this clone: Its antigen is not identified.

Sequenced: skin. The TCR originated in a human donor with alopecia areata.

The CDR3 DNA reads as TGTGCCAGCAGCCAAACCACGGGACGCAGCTCCTATAATTCACCCCTCCACTTT. Translating gives CASSQTTGRSSYNSPLHF. This rearrangement joins TRBV4-2 to TRBJ1-6, with D possibly TRBD1 on 5 matching bases. This CDR3 spans 18 amino acids. The ends were cut back, 2 bases at V and 0 bases at J, with 14 bases in the middle. CDR1 is LGHNA, CDR2 YNFKEQ, per germline.